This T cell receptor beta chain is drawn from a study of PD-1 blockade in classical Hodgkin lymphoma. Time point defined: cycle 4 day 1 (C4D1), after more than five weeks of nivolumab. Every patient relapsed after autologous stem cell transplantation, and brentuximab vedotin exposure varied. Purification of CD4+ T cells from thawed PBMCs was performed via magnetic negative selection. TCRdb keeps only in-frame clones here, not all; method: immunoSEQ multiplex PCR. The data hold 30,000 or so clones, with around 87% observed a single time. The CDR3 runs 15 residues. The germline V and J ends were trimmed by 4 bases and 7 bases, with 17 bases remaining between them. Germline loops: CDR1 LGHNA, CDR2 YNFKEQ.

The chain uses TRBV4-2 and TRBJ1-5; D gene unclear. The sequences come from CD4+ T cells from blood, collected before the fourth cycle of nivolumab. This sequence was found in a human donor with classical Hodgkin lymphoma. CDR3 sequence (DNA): TGTGCCAGCAGCCTAGACCGGGAGGTCAGGCAGCCCCAGCATTTT. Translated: CASSLDREVRQPQHF.